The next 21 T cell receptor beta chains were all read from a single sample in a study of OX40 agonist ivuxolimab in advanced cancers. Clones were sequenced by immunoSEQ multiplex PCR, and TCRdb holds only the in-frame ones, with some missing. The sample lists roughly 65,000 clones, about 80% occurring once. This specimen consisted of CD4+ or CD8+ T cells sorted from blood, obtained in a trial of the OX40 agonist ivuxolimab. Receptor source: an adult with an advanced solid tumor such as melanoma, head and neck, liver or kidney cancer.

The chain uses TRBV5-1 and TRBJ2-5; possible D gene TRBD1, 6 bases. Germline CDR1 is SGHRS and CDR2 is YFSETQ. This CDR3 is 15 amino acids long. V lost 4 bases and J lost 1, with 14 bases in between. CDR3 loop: CASSIGTTGQETQYF. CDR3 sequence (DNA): TGCGCCAGCAGCATCGGGACAACTGGCCAAGAGACCCAGTACTTC.

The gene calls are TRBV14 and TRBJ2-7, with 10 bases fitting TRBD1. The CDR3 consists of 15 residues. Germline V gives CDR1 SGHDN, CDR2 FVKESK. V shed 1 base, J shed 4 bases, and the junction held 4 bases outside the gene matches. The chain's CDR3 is CASSQARDRGYEQYF. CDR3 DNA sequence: TGTGCCAGCAGCCAAGCCCGGGACAGGGGATACGAGCAGTACTTC.

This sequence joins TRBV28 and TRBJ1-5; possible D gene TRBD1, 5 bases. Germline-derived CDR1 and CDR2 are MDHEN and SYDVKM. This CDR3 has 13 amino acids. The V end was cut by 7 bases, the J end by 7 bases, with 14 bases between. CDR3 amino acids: CASTPQGKQPQHF. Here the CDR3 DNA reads TGTGCCAGCACCCCCCAGGGAAAACAGCCCCAGCATTTT.

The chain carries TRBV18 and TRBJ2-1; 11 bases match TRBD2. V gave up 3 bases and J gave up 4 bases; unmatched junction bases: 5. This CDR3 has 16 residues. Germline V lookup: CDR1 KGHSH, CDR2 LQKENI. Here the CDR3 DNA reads TGTGCCAGCTCACCCGCGGGACTAGCGGCATACAATGAGCAGTTCTTC. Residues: CASSPAGLAAYNEQFF.

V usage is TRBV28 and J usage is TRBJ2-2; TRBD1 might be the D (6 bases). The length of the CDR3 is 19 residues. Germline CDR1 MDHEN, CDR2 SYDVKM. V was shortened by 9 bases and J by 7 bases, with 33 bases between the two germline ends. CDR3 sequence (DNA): TGTGCCAGTCGTCGAGGGATTGACAGGTTTCAAGGAGGCGGCGGGGAGCTGTTTTTT. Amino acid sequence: CASRRGIDRFQGGGGELFF.

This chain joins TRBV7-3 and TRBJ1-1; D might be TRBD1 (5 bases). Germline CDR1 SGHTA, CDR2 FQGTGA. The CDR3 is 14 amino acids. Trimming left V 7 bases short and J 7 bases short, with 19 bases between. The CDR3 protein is CASTLGVGVGEAFF. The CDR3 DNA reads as TGTGCCAGCACTCTCGGGGTGGGGGTTGGTGAAGCTTTCTTT.

In nucleotides, the CDR3 is TGTGCCAGCTCACCGCCTATAGGGACAGTGAACACTGAAGCTTTCTTT. It yields the protein CASSPPIGTVNTEAFF. The rearrangement uses TRBV18 and TRBJ1-1; 7 bases match TRBD1. The germline CDR1 and CDR2 sequences are KGHSH and LQKENI. J gave up 0 bases and V 3 bases, and 7 bases lay outside the gene matches. The CDR3 length is 16 residues.

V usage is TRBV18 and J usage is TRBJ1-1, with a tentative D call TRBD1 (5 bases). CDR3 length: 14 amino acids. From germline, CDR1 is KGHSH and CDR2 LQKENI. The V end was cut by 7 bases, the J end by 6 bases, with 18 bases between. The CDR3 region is CASYRDPRNAEAFF. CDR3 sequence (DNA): TGTGCCAGCTACCGGGACCCCCGTAACGCTGAAGCTTTCTTT. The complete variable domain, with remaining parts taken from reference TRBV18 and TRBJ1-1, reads NAGVMQNPRHLVRRRGQEARLRCSPMKGHSHVYWYRQLPEEGLKFMVYLQKENIIDESGMPKERFSAEFPKEGPSILRIQQVVRGDSAAYFCASYRDPRNAEAFFGQGTRLTVV.

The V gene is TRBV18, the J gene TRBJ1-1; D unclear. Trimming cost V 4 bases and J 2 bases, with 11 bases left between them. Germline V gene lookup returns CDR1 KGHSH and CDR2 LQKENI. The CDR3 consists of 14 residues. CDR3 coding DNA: TGTGCCAGCTCACGGGTTCTCGGCAACACTGAAGCTTTCTTT. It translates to CASSRVLGNTEAFF.

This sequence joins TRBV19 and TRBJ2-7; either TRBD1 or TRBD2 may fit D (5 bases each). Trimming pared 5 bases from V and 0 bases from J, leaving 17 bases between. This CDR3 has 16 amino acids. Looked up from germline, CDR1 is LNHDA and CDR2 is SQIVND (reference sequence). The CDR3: CASSGRVGAASYEQYF. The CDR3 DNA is TGTGCCAGTAGTGGCAGGGTCGGAGCGGCCTCCTACGAGCAGTACTTC.

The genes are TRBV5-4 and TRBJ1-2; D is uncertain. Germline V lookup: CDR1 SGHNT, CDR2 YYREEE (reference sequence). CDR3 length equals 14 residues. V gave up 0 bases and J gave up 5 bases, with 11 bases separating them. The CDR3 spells CASSLDTESYGYTF. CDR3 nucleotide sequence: TGTGCCAGCAGCTTGGATACAGAATCATATGGCTACACCTTC.

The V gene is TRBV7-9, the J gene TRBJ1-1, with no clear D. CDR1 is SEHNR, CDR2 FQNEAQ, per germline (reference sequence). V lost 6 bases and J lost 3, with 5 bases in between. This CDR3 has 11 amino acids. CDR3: CASSRYTEAFF. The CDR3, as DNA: TGTGCCAGCAGTCGGTACACTGAAGCTTTCTTT.

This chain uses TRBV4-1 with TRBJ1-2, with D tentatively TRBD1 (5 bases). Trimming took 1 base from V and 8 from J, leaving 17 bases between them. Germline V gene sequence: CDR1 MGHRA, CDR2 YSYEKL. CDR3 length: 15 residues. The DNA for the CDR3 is TGCGCCAGCAGCCAAGCTCGGGACCAACTCTACGGCTACACCTTC. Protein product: CASSQARDQLYGYTF.

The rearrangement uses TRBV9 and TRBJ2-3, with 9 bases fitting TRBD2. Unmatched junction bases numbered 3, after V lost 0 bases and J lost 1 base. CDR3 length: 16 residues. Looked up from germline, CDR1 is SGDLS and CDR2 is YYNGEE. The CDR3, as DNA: TGTGCCAGCAGCGTAGGGGCTAGCGGGGGCACAGATACGCAGTATTTT. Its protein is CASSVGASGGTDTQYF.

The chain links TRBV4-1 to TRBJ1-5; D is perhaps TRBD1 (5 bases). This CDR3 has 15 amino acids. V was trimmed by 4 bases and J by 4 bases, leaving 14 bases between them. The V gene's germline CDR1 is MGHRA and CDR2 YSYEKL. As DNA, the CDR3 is TGCGCCAGCAGCCGCGAAGGTCAGGGAAATCAGCCCCAGCATTTT. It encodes CASSREGQGNQPQHF.

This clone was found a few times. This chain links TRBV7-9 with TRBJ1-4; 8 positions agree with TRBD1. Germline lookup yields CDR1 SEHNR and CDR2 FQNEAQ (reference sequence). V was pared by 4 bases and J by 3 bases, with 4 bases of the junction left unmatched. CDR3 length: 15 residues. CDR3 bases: TGTGCCAGCAGCTCAGACAGGGGCGCTAATGAAAAACTGTTTTTT. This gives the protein CASSSDRGANEKLFF.

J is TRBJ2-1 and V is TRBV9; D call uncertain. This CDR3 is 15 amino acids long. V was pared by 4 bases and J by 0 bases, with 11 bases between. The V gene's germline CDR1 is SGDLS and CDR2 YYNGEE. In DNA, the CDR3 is TGTGCCAGCAGCCCTTTAGCCAGCTCCTACAATGAGCAGTTCTTC. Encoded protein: CASSPLASSYNEQFF.

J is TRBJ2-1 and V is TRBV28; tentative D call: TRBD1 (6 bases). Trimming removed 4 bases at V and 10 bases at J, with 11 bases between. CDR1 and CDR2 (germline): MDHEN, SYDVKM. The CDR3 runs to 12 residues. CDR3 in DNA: TGTGCCAGCAGTTCACAGGGCTGGGAGCAGTTCTTC. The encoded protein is CASSSQGWEQFF.

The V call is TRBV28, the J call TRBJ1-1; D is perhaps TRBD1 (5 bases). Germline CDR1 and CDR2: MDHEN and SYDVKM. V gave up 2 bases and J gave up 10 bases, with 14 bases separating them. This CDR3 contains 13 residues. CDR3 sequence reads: CASSLGLQGGAFF. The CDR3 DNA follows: TGTGCCAGCAGTTTAGGGCTTCAGGGAGGAGCTTTCTTT.

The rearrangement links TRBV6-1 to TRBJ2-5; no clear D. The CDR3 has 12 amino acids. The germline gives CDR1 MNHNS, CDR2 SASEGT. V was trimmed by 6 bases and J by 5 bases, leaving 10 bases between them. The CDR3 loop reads CASRATRETQYF. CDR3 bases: TGTGCCAGCAGAGCCACCAGGGAGACCCAGTACTTC.

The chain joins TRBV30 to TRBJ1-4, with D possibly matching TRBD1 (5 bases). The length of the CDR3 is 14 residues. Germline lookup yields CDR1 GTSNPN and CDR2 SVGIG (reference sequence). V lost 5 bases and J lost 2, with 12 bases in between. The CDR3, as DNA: TGTGCCTGGGGGGGGTTTGGGACTAATGAAAAACTGTTTTTT. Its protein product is CAWGGFGTNEKLFF.